The text below deals with one TCR beta chain. The sample originates from a study of OX40 agonist ivuxolimab in advanced cancers. The wider study: Ivuxolimab, an antibody acting as an agonist of OX40 (CD134), was used to treat patients.

Profiling relied on immunoSEQ multiplex PCR, and the TCRdb table lists in-frame clones only, not all of them. Among fewer than 30,000 clones listed, around 86% were seen once. In germline, CDR1 is SGHNT, CDR2 YYREEE (reference sequence). Trimming took 4 bases from V and 5 from J, leaving 16 bases between them. The CDR3 is 14 residues long. The chain employs TRBV5-4 and TRBJ2-7, with D perhaps TRBD2 (5 bases). The sample consisted of CD4+ or CD8+ T cells sorted from blood, taken in a trial of the OX40 agonist ivuxolimab. This sequence originates from an adult with an advanced solid tumor such as melanoma, head and neck, liver or kidney cancer. DNA of the CDR3: TGTGCCAGCAGCGCAGACTACTCTATCCACGAGCAGTACTTC. Translated, it gives CASSADYSIHEQYF.